This T cell receptor beta chain was identified in a study of human T cells and chemical hapten exposure. As for the study in general: The study patch tested 0.01% DPC on the upper back and read results at 6 days.

This CDR3 region has 14 residues. Trimming removed 4 bases at V and 3 bases at J, with 11 bases between. Germline CDR1 reads SGHRS; CDR2 reads YFSETQ. Study-wide findings and caveats: While controls formed fewer of them, expanded TCRs formed significantly more large CDR3 similarity clusters.

This clonotype was recorded many times. Its antigen is currently unknown. The time point here: pre-sensitization, week 0. Treatment specified: therapeutic diphenylcyclopropenone sensitization with weekly scalp DPC. Per the study methods: Sample TCR counts, which ranged from roughly 23,224 to 750,000, had a median of 95,638. TCRdb used MiXCR to reprocess the RACE reads, holding one entry per CDR3 protein. TCRdb's processing, not the study's, gives the V and J calls here. The sample lists about 40,000 distinct CDR3 sequences, roughly a tenth occurring once. The chain uses TRBV5-1 and TRBJ1-5, with D perhaps matching TRBD1 (6 bases). This clonotype originated in a man younger than 40 with alopecia areata. Some clones in this sample may be carry-over from other donors' samples. The material sequenced was whole blood, taken in connection with sensitization to the hapten diphenylcyclopropenone (DPC). CDR3 amino acids: CASSTDSYNQPQHF. CDR3 DNA: TGCGCCAGCAGCACGGACAGCTACAATCAGCCCCAGCATTTT. The full variable domain, its missing parts supplied by reference TRBV5-1 and TRBJ1-5, is KAGVTQTPRYLIKTRGQQVTLSCSPISGHRSVSWYQQTPGQGLQFLFEYFSETQRNKGNFPGRFSGRQFSNSRSEMNVSTLELGDSALYLCASSTDSYNQPQHFGDGTRLSIL.